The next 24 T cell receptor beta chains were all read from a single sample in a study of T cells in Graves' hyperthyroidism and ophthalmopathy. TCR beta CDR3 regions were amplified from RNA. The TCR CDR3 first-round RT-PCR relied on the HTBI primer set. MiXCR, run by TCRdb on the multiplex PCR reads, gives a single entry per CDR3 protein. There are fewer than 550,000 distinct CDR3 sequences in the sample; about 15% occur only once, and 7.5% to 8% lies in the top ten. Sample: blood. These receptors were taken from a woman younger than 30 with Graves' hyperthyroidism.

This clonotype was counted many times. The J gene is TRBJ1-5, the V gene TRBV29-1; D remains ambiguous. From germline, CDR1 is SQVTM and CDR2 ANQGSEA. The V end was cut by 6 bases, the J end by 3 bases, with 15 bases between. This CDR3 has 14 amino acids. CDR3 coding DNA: TGCAGCGTCGCGATGGGCCTGATCAATCAGCCCCAGCATTTT. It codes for CSVAMGLINQPQHF.

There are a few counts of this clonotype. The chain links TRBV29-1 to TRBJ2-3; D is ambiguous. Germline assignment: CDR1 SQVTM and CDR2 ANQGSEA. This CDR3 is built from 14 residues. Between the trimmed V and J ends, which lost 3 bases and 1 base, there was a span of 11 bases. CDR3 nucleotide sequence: TGCAGCGTTGATTGGGCAGACGGCACAGATACGCAGTATTTT. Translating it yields CSVDWADGTDTQYF.

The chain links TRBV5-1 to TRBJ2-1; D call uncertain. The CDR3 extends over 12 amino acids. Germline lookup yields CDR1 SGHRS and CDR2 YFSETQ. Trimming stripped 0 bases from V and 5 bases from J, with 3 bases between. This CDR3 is CASSLDHNEQFF. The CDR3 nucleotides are TGCGCCAGCAGCTTGGACCACAATGAGCAGTTCTTC.

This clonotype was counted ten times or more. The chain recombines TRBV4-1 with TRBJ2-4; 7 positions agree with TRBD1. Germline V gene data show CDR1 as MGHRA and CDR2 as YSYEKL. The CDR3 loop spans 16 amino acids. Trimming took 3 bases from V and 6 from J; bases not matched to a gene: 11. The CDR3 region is CASSHPGQALGNIQYF. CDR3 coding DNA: TGCGCCAGCAGCCATCCCGGACAGGCCTTGGGAAACATTCAGTACTTC.

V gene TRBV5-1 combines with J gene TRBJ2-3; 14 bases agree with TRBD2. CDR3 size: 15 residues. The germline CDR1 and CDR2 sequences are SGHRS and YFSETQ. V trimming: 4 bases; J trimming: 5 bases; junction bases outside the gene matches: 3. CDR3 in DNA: TGCGCCAGCAGCCTGACTAGCGGGAGGGGAGATACGCAGTATTTT. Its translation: CASSLTSGRGDTQYF.

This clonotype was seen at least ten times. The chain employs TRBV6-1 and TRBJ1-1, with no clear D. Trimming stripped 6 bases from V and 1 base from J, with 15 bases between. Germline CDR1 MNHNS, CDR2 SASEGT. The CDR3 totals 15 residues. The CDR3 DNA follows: TGTGCCAGCAGCACCGGGAGGTGGGGGAACACTGAAGCTTTCTTT. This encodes CASSTGRWGNTEAFF.

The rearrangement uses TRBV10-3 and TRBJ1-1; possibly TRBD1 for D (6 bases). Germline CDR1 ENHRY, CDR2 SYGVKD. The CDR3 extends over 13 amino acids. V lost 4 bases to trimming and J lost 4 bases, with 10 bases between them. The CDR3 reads CAISARGGTEAFF. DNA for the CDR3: TGTGCCATCAGTGCAAGAGGGGGCACTGAAGCTTTCTTT.

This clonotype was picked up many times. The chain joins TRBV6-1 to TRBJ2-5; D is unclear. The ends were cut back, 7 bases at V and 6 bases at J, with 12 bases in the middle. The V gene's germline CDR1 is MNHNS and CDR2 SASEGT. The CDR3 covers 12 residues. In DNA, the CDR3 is TGTGCCAGCACCTCCGGTACTCAGACCCAGTACTTC. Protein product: CASTSGTQTQYF.

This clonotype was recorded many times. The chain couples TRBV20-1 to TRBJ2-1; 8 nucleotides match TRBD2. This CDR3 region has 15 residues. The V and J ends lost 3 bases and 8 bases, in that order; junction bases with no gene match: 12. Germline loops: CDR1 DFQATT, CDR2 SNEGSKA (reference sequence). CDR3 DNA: TGCAGTGCTAGTTTCACCGGGACTAGGCTGGATGAGCAGTTCTTC. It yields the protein CSASFTGTRLDEQFF.

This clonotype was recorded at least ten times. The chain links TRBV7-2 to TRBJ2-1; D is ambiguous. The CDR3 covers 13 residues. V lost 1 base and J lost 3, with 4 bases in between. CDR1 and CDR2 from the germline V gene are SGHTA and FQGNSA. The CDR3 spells CASSLELYNEQFF. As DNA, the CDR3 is TGTGCCAGCAGCTTAGAACTCTACAATGAGCAGTTCTTC. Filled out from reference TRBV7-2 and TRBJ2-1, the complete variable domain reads GAGVSQSPSNKVTEKGKDVELRCDPISGHTALYWYRQSLGQGLEFLIYFQGNSAPDKSGLPSDRFSAERTGGSVSTLTIQRTQQEDSAVYLCASSLELYNEQFFGPGTRLTVL.

Written as DNA, the CDR3 is TGTGCCATCAGGGGGGCTAGCGGGAGCCCGCGCAATGAGCAGTTCTTC. It yields the protein CAIRGASGSPRNEQFF. The chain links TRBV10-3 to TRBJ2-1, with TRBD2 matching 10 bases. CDR1 ENHRY and CDR2 SYGVKD come from the germline V gene. Losses at the gene ends were 6 bases for V and 6 bases for J; bases not matched to a gene: 11. The CDR3 consists of 16 residues.

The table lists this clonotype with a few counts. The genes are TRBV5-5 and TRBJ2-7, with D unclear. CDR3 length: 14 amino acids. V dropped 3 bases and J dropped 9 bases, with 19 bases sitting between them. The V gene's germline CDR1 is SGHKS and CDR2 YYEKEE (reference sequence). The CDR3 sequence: CASSSIPVGSGQYF. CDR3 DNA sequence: TGTGCCAGCAGCTCAATCCCAGTGGGATCTGGGCAGTACTTC.

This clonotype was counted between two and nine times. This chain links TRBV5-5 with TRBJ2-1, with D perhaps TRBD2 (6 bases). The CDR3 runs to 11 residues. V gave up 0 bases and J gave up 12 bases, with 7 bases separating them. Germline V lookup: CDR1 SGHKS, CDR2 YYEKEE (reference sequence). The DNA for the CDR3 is TGTGCCAGCAGCTTGGGGGGGGTGCAGTTCTTC. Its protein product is CASSLGGVQFF.

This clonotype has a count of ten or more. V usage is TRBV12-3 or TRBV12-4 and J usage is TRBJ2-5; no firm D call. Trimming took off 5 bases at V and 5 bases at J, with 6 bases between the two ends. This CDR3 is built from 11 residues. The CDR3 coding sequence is TGTGCCAGCAGTATAACTGAGACCCAGTACTTC. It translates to CASSITETQYF.

The CDR3 here is CASSFWRELLGSEQFF. In nucleotides, the CDR3 is TGTGCCAGCAGTTTTTGGCGGGAGCTACTGGGGTCTGAGCAGTTCTTC. The rearrangement uses TRBV28 and TRBJ2-1; 7 nucleotides align to TRBD2. The length of the CDR3 is 16 residues. Germline values: CDR1 MDHEN, CDR2 SYDVKM. V shed 3 bases, J shed 9 bases, and the junction held 14 bases outside the gene matches. The complete variable domain, with remaining parts taken from reference TRBV28 and TRBJ2-1, reads DVKVTQSSRYLVKRTGEKVFLECVQDMDHENMFWYRQDPGLGLRLIYFSYDVKMKEKGDIPEGYSVSREKKERFSLILESASTNQTSMYLCASSFWRELLGSEQFFGPGTRLTVL.

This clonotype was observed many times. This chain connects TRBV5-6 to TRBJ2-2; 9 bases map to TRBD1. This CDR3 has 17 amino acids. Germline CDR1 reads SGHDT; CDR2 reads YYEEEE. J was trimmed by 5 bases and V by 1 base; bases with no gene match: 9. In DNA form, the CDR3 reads TGTGCCAGCAGCTTGTTGCCGGGACAGGGCGGTACCGGGGAGCTGTTTTTT. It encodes CASSLLPGQGGTGELFF.

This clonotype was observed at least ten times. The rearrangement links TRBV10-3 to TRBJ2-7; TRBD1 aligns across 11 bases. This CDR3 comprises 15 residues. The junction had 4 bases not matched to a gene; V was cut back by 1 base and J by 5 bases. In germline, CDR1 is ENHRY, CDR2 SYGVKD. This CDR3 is CAISELGQGANEQYF. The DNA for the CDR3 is TGTGCCATCAGTGAGTTAGGACAGGGGGCCAACGAGCAGTACTTC.

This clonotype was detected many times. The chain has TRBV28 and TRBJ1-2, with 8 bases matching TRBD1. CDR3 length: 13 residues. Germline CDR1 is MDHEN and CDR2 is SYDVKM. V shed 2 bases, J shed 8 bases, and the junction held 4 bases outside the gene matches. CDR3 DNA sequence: TGTGCCAGCAGTTTACAGGGGGCGCGGGGCTACACCTTC. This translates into CASSLQGARGYTF.

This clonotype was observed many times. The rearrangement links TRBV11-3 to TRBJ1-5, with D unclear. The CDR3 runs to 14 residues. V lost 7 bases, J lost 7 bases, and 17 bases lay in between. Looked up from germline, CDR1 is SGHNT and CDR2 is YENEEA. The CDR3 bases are TGTGCCAGCAAGGCGCGGGTGGACGGGCAGCCCCAGCATTTT. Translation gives CASKARVDGQPQHF.

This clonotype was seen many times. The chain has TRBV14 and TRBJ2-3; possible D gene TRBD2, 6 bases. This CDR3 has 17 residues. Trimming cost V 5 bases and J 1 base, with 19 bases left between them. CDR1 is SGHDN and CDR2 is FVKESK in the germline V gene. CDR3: CASSTARGAKGTDTQYF. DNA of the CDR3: TGTGCCAGCAGCACGGCGCGGGGAGCGAAAGGCACAGATACGCAGTATTTT.

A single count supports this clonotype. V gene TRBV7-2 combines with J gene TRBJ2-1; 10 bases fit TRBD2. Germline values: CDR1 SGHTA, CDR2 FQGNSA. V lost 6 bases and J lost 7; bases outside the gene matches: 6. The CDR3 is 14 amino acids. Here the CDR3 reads CASSRAGGLNEQFF. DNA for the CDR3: TGTGCCAGCAGTCGAGCGGGAGGGTTGAATGAGCAGTTCTTC. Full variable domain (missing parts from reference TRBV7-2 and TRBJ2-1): GAGVSQSPSNKVTEKGKDVELRCDPISGHTALYWYRQSLGQGLEFLIYFQGNSAPDKSGLPSDRFSAERTGGSVSTLTIQRTQQEDSAVYLCASSRAGGLNEQFFGPGTRLTVL.

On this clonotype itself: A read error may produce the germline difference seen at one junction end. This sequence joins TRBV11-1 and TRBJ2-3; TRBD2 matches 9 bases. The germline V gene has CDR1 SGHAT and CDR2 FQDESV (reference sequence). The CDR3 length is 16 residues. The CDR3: CASSVARGGSADTQYF. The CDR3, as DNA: TGTGCCAGCAGCGTAGCGCGGGGGGGCTCAGCAGATACGCAGTATTTT. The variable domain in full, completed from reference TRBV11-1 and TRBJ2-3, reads EAEVAQSPRYKITEKSQAVAFWCDPISGHATLYWYRQILGQGPELLVQFQDESVVDDSQLPKDRFSAERLKGVDSTLKIQPAELGDSAMYLCASSVARGGSADTQYFGPGTRLTVL.

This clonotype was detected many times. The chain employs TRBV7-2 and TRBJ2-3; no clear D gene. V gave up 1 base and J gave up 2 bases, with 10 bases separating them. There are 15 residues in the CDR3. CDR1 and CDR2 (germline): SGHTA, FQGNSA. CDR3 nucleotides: TGTGCCAGCAGCTTAGTCGTCGGGTCCACAGATACGCAGTATTTT. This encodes CASSLVVGSTDTQYF.

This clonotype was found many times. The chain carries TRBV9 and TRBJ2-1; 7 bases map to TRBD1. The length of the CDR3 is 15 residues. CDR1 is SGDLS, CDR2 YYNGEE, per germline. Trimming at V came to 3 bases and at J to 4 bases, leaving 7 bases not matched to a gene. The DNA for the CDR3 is TGTGCCAGCAGCGCTGTGGGGACAGCTTACAATGAGCAGTTCTTC. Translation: CASSAVGTAYNEQFF.